Listed below are T cell receptor beta chains from one sample, sequenced in a study of T-cell reconstitution after alpha-beta-depleted transplantation in children. MiXCR was run by TCRdb on the PCR reads, yielding one entry per CDR3 protein. The repertoire holds about 590,000 distinct CDR3 sequences, with 10% to 15% as singletons. Specimen: PBMCs, mostly from graft donor cells, collected 360 days after TCRalphabeta/CD19-depleted stem cell transplant. The receptors shown here come from a male patient younger than 18 who had a stem cell transplant for acute myeloid leukemia, so the T cells may come from the graft donor. The CDR3 runs from the conserved cysteine through the conserved F or W. D genes are given only for firm matches. Part of the rows lack a size; the others show once, few, many or a class for expanded clones.

12 | NA | TRBJ2-5 | TRBV6-6 | NA | TGTGCCAGCAGTTACTCGACGGAGACCCAGTACTTC | CASSYSTETQYF
15 | NA | TRBJ2-3 | TRBV20-1 | few | TGCAGTGCTACGGGGAACAGGGACGGCACAGATACGCAGTATTTT | CSATGNRDGTDTQYF
16 | TRBD1 | TRBJ1-5 | TRBV7-9 | NA | TGTGCCAGCAGCTCCGGGACAGCCGGCGTCAATCAGCCCCAGCATTTT | CASSSGTAGVNQPQHF
16 | TRBD2 | TRBJ2-1 | TRBV6-1 | NA | TGTGCCAGCAGTCGCGCTAGCGGGAGGGCCTATGGTGAGCAGTTCTTC | CASSRASGRAYGEQFF
15 | NA | TRBJ2-7 | TRBV12-3/TRBV12-4 | few | TGTGCCAGCAGTTTAGTGGGAGTCCCCTCTGGCGAGCAGTACTTC | CASSLVGVPSGEQYF
17 | NA | TRBJ2-5 | TRBV15 | NA | TGTGCCACCAGCAGACGAGATTCCCAGAATGGGGGGGAGACCCAGTACTTC | CATSRRDSQNGGETQYF
14 | TRBD2 | TRBJ2-5 | TRBV5-6 | few | TGTGCCAGCAGCCCTCCACTAGCGGGAGAGACCCAGTACTTC | CASSPPLAGETQYF
17 | TRBD1 | TRBJ2-6 | TRBV6-1 | few | TGTGCCAGCACCCTCCGGACAGGGCTCTCTGGGGCCAACGTCCTGACTTTC | CASTLRTGLSGANVLTF
14 | NA | TRBJ1-1 | TRBV28 | few | TGTGCCAGCAGTTTATTAGGGGGGTCAACTGAAGCTTTCTTT | CASSLLGGSTEAFF
15 | NA | TRBJ2-5 | TRBV3-1 | many | TGTGCCAGCAGCCAACCGATGCCGGCTACGGAGACCCAGTACTTC | CASSQPMPATETQYF
14 | NA | TRBJ1-1 | TRBV29-1 | few | TGCAGCGTGGCGGAGGTATTCGGGGACACTGAAGCTTTCTTT | CSVAEVFGDTEAFF
13 | NA | TRBJ2-3 | TRBV7-2 | many | TGTGCCAGCATGGCAGGTGACACAGATACGCAGTATTTT | CASMAGDTDTQYF
13 | NA | TRBJ2-1 | TRBV15 | few | TGTGCCACCAGCAGAGATCTCCTTAATGAGCAGTTCTTC | CATSRDLLNEQFF
13 | NA | TRBJ1-6 | TRBV20-1 | few | TGCAGTGCCTACGGACAGAATAATTCACCCCTCCACTTT | CSAYGQNNSPLHF
15 | NA | TRBJ2-1 | TRBV10-2 | NA | TGCGCCAGCAGTGAGTCAGGGCTAGCTTTCAATGAGCAGTTCTTC | CASSESGLAFNEQFF
14 | NA | TRBJ2-3 | TRBV29-1 | NA | TGCAGCGTTGCCCTCTTGGTGGCCCCAGATACGCAGTATTTT | CSVALLVAPDTQYF
14 | TRBD2 | TRBJ2-7 | TRBV9 | few | TGTGCCAGCAGCGTCTCAAGCGGGAGGAACGAGCAGTACTTC | CASSVSSGRNEQYF
16 | NA | TRBJ1-2 | TRBV20-1 | few | TGCAGTGCTAGAGATCCCCTGGGTTCCGCTAACTATGGCTACACCTTC | CSARDPLGSANYGYTF
13 | NA | TRBJ2-1 | TRBV12-3/TRBV12-4 | NA | TGTGCCAGCAGTTGGGCAGGGGGGGTTGAGCAGTTCTTC | CASSWAGGVEQFF
14 | TRBD1 | TRBJ2-2 | TRBV29-1 | many | TGCAGCTATAGACAGGGGGCCCCCACCGGGGAGCTGTTTTTT | CSYRQGAPTGELFF
13 | NA | TRBJ2-5 | TRBV29-1 | few | TGCAGCGTTGACTTTGGGGCCCAAGAGACCCAGTACTTC | CSVDFGAQETQYF
17 | TRBD2 | TRBJ2-1 | TRBV7-9 | NA | TGTGCCAGCAGCTTAATGGGCGGGGGGGGGCTCTACAATGAGCAGTTCTTC | CASSLMGGGGLYNEQFF
17 | NA | TRBJ2-4 | TRBV12-3/TRBV12-4 | NA | TGTGCCAGCATGCGATCGCAAGGGTCTCTGGCCAAAAACATTCAGTACTTC | CASMRSQGSLAKNIQYF
15 | TRBD1 | TRBJ2-3 | TRBV11-2 | few | TGTGCCAGCAGCTTATGGACAGGGGCAACAGATACGCAGTATTTT | CASSLWTGATDTQYF
16 | NA | TRBJ2-5 | TRBV14 | NA | TGTGCCAGCATCCTTCCATGGGCGGCGGAAGAAGAGACCCAGTACTTC | CASILPWAAEEETQYF
13 | NA | TRBJ1-1 | TRBV28 | many | TGTGCCAGCAGTTTGAGGGCGAACACTGAAGCTTTCTTT | CASSLRANTEAFF
17 | NA | TRBJ1-1 | TRBV4-3 | NA | TGCGCCAGCAGCCAAGATTACCCAGGGGCGATGAACACTGAAGCTTTCTTT | CASSQDYPGAMNTEAFF
14 | NA | TRBJ1-5 | TRBV28 | few | TGTGCCAGCAGTTTATGGCGGGGCAATCAGCCCCAGCATTTT | CASSLWRGNQPQHF
18 | NA | TRBJ2-2 | TRBV4-3 | NA | TGCGCCAGCAGCCAAGAGCTAAGTGGGCGGCGGTACACCGGGGAGCTGTTTTTT | CASSQELSGRRYTGELFF
16 | TRBD1 | TRBJ2-4 | TRBV25-1 | few | TGTGCCAGCAGTTCTCACGGGGACAGGCACAAAAACATTCAGTACTTC | CASSSHGDRHKNIQYF
16 | TRBD2 | TRBJ2-2 | TRBV29-1 | few | TGCAGCGTTGGTTGGGGGGGGACCCCGAACACCGGGGAGCTGTTTTTT | CSVGWGGTPNTGELFF
15 | TRBD2 | TRBJ2-7 | TRBV7-8 | few | TGTGCCAGCAGCGGTAGCGGGCCGAGCTCCTACGAGCAGTACTTC | CASSGSGPSSYEQYF
15 | TRBD2 | TRBJ2-7 | TRBV6-5 | NA | TGTGCCAGCAGTTTCGGACTAGCGGAGTTCTACGAGCAGTACTTC | CASSFGLAEFYEQYF
13 | NA | TRBJ2-7 | TRBV28 | NA | TGTGCCAGCAGGGCCGGAGGGGACTACGAGCAGTACTTC | CASRAGGDYEQYF
14 | NA | TRBJ2-7 | TRBV6-2/TRBV6-3 | few | TGTGCCAGCAGTTTTACGACTGGGAGCTACGAGCAGTACTTC | CASSFTTGSYEQYF
17 | TRBD2 | TRBJ2-3 | TRBV25-1 | NA | TGTGCCAGCGGAGTTGGGATACTAGCGGGAGAGTCAGATACGCAGTATTTT | CASGVGILAGESDTQYF
17 | TRBD2 | TRBJ2-1 | TRBV20-1 | few | TGCAGTGCTCCGGGACTAGCCAGAGATCGGTCCTACAATGAGCAGTTCTTC | CSAPGLARDRSYNEQFF
16 | NA | TRBJ2-1 | TRBV5-1 | few | TGCGCCAGCAGCGGGGGACTCCTCCCCACCTACAATGAGCAGTTCTTC | CASSGGLLPTYNEQFF
12 | NA | TRBJ2-7 | TRBV29-1 | many | TGCAGCGTTGAGGCGGTCTCTGGCGAGCAGTACTTC | CSVEAVSGEQYF
15 | TRBD1 | TRBJ2-2 | TRBV7-9 | few | TGTGCCAGCAGCTGGGGACAGGGGACGGCCGGGGAGCTGTTTTTT | CASSWGQGTAGELFF
19 | TRBD2 | TRBJ2-7 | TRBV4-3 | few | TGCGCCAGCAGCGCCTCCGGGACTAGCGGGACTAGGCCCTTCAACGAGCAGTACTTC | CASSASGTSGTRPFNEQYF
14 | NA | TRBJ2-5 | TRBV4-3 | NA | TGCGCCAGCAGCCAAGTGGCGAGACAAGAGACCCAGTACTTC | CASSQVARQETQYF
11 | NA | TRBJ2-7 | TRBV5-1 | many | TGCGCCAGCAGCTTGGTCGGGGTACGGTACTTC | CASSLVGVRYF
16 | NA | TRBJ2-1 | TRBV9 | NA | TGTGCCAGCAGCATTCCCGGGACTCAGGATCTCAATGAGCAGTTCTTC | CASSIPGTQDLNEQFF
15 | NA | TRBJ2-1 | TRBV5-1 | few | TGCGCCAGCAGCTTGGTTTCAGCACCTTACAATGAGCAGTTCTTC | CASSLVSAPYNEQFF